What follows are 14 T cell receptor beta chains derived from one specimen sequenced in a study of T-cell memory formation after mild COVID-19. TCRdb ran MiXCR on the 5' RACE reads and lists one entry per CDR3 protein. The sample comprises a few hundred thousand distinct CDR3 sequences, approximately 15% of which are singletons, and 20% to 25% rests with the top ten. Sequencing used PBMCs or a T cell subset sorted from them (not recorded which). The receptors were sampled from a man aged 18 to 29 who had mild COVID-19 (a few samples of this study predate the infection). Cell type and time point are not known.

The genes are TRBV12-3 or TRBV12-4 and TRBJ2-4, with a possible D match to TRBD2 (7 bases). Trimming removed 3 bases from V and 1 base from J, with 10 bases in between. The CDR3 consists of 15 residues. The CDR3 bases are TGTGCCAGCAGTTTTGCGGGGGCTGCCAAAAACATTCAGTACTTC. Protein: CASSFAGAAKNIQYF.

This clonotype was seen only a few times. This chain links TRBV6-2 or TRBV6-3 with TRBJ2-3; 13 bases fit TRBD2. The ends lost 2 bases at V and 6 bases at J; junction bases unmatched: 5. CDR1 and CDR2 from the germline V gene are MNHEY and SVGEGT. The CDR3 has 16 amino acids. The CDR3 bases are TGTGCCAGCAGTTACGCTCGGACTAGCGGGGGTGATACGCAGTATTTT. Translation gives CASSYARTSGGDTQYF.

The V call is TRBV6-2 or TRBV6-3, the J call TRBJ2-7; weak D call: TRBD1 (6 bases). V was trimmed by 2 bases and J by 6 bases, leaving 17 bases between them. The germline V gene has CDR1 MNHEY and CDR2 SVGEGT. The CDR3 has 15 residues. The CDR3 region has the DNA TGTGCCAGCAGTTACCCGGACAGCCCAAGGGGCGAGCAGTACTTC. It yields the protein CASSYPDSPRGEQYF.

This clonotype occurred many times. This chain joins TRBV5-6 and TRBJ2-3, with 12 positions matching TRBD2. In germline, CDR1 is SGHDT, CDR2 YYEEEE. The ends lost 3 bases at V and 6 bases at J; junction bases unmatched: 2. CDR3 length: 14 residues. The CDR3 DNA is TGTGCCAGCAGCTCGACTAGCGGGGGCGATACGCAGTATTTT. This translates into CASSSTSGGDTQYF.

This clonotype was recorded a few times. CDR3 amino acids: CASSSTLGVYEQYF. CDR3 nucleotides: TGTGCCAGCAGTTCGACCCTAGGGGTCTACGAGCAGTACTTC. V and J are TRBV6-2 or TRBV6-3 and TRBJ2-7, with D possibly being TRBD1 (5 bases). This CDR3 is 14 amino acids long. The germline gives CDR1 MNHEY, CDR2 SVGEGT. Trimming pared 4 bases from V and 3 bases from J, leaving 13 bases between.

This clonotype has only one observation. V gene TRBV7-9 combines with J gene TRBJ2-1, with TRBD1 identical over 10 bases. The CDR3 spans 17 residues. V shed 3 bases and J 6 bases; nucleotides not matched to a gene: 11. The germline gives CDR1 SEHNR, CDR2 FQNEAQ (reference sequence). The DNA of the CDR3 is TGTGCCAGCAGCTTTCCGTCCGGGACAGGGGTCGGCAATGAGCAGTTCTTC. This encodes CASSFPSGTGVGNEQFF. The full variable domain, rest sourced from reference TRBV7-9 and TRBJ2-1, is DTGVSQNPRHKITKRGQNVTFRCDPISEHNRLYWYRQTLGQGPEFLTYFQNEAQLEKSRLLSDRFSAERPKGSFSTLEIQRTEQGDSAMYLCASSFPSGTGVGNEQFFGPGTRLTVL.

The V and J genes are TRBV7-6 and TRBJ1-1; TRBD1 is a possible D gene (5 bases). Germline CDR1 and CDR2: SGHVS and FNYEAQ. The CDR3 spans 13 residues. Trimming shortened V by 5 bases and J by 1 base, and 8 bases separated the two germline ends. The CDR3 reads CASSHTGNTEAFF. In nucleotides, the CDR3 is TGTGCCAGCAGCCATACAGGGAACACTGAAGCTTTCTTT.

This clonotype has more than one count but fewer than ten. This chain uses TRBV7-9 with TRBJ1-6, with D tentatively TRBD1 (5 bases). The CDR3 spans 15 residues. Germline CDR1 is SEHNR and CDR2 is FQNEAQ (reference sequence). V was pared by 5 bases and J by 8 bases, with 16 bases between. Written as DNA, the CDR3 is TGTGCCAGCAGCCCCGCAAGGGGCGTGGATTCACCCCTCCACTTT. It yields the protein CASSPARGVDSPLHF. Complete variable domain (other parts from reference TRBV7-9 and TRBJ1-6): DTGVSQNPRHKITKRGQNVTFRCDPISEHNRLYWYRQTLGQGPEFLTYFQNEAQLEKSRLLSDRFSAERPKGSFSTLEIQRTEQGDSAMYLCASSPARGVDSPLHFGNGTRLTVT.

The rearrangement links TRBV5-1 to TRBJ2-1; 9 bases align to TRBD1. V trimming: 4 bases; J trimming: 6 bases; junction bases outside the gene matches: 8. The CDR3 has 15 amino acids. Germline CDR1 is SGHRS and CDR2 is YFSETQ. The CDR3 spells CASSENPGQGNEQFF. The CDR3 DNA sequence: TGCGCCAGCAGCGAGAACCCGGGACAGGGCAATGAGCAGTTCTTC.

This clonotype was recorded many times. The chain recombines TRBV5-1 with TRBJ1-4, with 7 bases fitting TRBD1. This CDR3 contains 13 residues. Trimming took 4 bases from V and 8 from J; bases not matched to a gene: 5. CDR1 is SGHRS and CDR2 is YFSETQ in the germline V gene. The CDR3 sequence is CASSGGQTEKLFF. Here the CDR3 DNA reads TGCGCCAGCAGCGGGGGACAGACGGAAAAACTGTTTTTT. Full variable domain (rest looked up from reference TRBV5-1 and TRBJ1-4): KAGVTQTPRYLIKTRGQQVTLSCSPISGHRSVSWYQQTPGQGLQFLFEYFSETQRNKGNFPGRFSGRQFSNSRSEMNVSTLELGDSALYLCASSGGQTEKLFFGSGTQLSVL.

This CDR3 reads CASSSDRGSPLHF. The CDR3 DNA reads as TGCGCCAGCAGCTCCGACAGGGGCTCACCCCTCCACTTT. The V and J genes are TRBV5-1 and TRBJ1-6; 8 bases match TRBD1. The J segment lost 10 bases and the V segment lost 3 bases, leaving 3 bases of the junction unmatched. CDR3 length: 13 amino acids. CDR1 and CDR2 (germline): SGHRS, YFSETQ.

V is TRBV6-2 or TRBV6-3 and J is TRBJ2-3, with 11 bases aligning to TRBD2. Germline values: CDR1 MNHEY, CDR2 SVGEGT. CDR3 length equals 15 residues. Trimming removed 6 bases from V and 3 bases from J; junction bases left unmatched: 5. For the CDR3, the DNA is TGTGCCAGCAGAGAGGGGACTAGCGGTACAGATACGCAGTATTTT. Amino acid sequence: CASREGTSGTDTQYF.

The chain uses TRBV4-2 and TRBJ2-7; 14 bases align to TRBD2. CDR3 length: 17 residues. The germline gives CDR1 LGHNA, CDR2 YNFKEQ. V was pared by 1 base and J by 4 bases, with 6 bases of the junction left unmatched. The CDR3 coding sequence is TGTGCCAGCAGCCAAGCTCGGACTAGCGGGGGGAGGTACGAGCAGTACTTC. Translated: CASSQARTSGGRYEQYF.

This clonotype was recorded a few times. V is TRBV28 and J is TRBJ1-6; tentatively, D is TRBD1 (6 bases). The length of the CDR3 is 13 residues. Germline lookup yields CDR1 MDHEN and CDR2 SYDVKM. Trimming removed 10 bases from V and 6 bases from J, with 13 bases in between. This chain's CDR3 is CATLTGPNSPLHF. For the CDR3, the DNA is TGTGCCACCCTGACAGGTCCTAATTCACCCCTCCACTTT.